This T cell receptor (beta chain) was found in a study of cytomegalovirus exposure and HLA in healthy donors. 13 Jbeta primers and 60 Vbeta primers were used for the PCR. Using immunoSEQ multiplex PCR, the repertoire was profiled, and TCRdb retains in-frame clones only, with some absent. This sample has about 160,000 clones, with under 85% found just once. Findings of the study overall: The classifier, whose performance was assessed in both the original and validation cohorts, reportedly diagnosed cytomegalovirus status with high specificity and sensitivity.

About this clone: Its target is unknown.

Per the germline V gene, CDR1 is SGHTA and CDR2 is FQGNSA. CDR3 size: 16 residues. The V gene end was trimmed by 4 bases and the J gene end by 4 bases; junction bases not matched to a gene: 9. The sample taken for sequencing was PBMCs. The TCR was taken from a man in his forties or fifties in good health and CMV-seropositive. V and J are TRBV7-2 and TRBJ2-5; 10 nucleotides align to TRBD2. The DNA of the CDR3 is TGTGCCAGCAGCTCAGTAGCGGGGGGCCTGGGAGAGACCCAGTACTTC. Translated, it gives CASSSVAGGLGETQYF.